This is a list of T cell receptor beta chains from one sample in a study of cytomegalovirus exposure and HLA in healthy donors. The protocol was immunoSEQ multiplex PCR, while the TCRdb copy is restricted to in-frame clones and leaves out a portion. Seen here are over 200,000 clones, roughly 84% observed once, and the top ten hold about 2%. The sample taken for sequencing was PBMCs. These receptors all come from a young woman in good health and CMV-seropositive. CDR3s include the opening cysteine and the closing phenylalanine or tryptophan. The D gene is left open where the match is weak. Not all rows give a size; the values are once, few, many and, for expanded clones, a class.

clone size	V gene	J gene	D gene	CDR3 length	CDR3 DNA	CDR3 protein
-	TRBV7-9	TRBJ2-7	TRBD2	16	TGTGCCAGCAGCTTATACTCGCTAGCGGGACCCCACGAGCAGTACTTC	CASSLYSLAGPHEQYF
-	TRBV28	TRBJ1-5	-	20	TGTGCCAGCAGTCCGAGGGGCACAGGGTGGGGCGAATATAGCAATCAGCCCCAGCATTTT	CASSPRGTGWGEYSNQPQHF
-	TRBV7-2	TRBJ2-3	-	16	TGTGCCAGCAGCTTAGAGGCTAGCGGGACAGGAGATACGCAGTATTTT	CASSLEASGTGDTQYF
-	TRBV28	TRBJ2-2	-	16	TGTGCCAGCAGTCTGCTAGAGACAGCGAACACCGGGGAGCTGTTTTTT	CASSLLETANTGELFF
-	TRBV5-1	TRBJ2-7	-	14	TGCGCCAGCAGCTCCGCCGACAGGTCTTACGAGCAGTACTTC	CASSSADRSYEQYF
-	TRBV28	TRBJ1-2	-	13	TGTGCCAGCAGGCCCTCACTGGGTAGCGGCTACACCTTC	CASRPSLGSGYTF
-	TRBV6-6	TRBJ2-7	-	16	TGTGCCAGCACTTCCGAGGACCCCGGACTCTCCTACGAGCAGTACTTC	CASTSEDPGLSYEQYF
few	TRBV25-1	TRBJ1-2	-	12	TGTGCCAGCACCGGGGAGGGTCACGGCTACACCTTC	CASTGEGHGYTF
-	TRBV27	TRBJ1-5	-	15	TGTGCCAGCAGTTTTAGAGGGCTCAGCAATCAGCCCCAGCATTTT	CASSFRGLSNQPQHF
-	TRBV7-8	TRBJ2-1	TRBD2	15	TGTGCCAGCAGCTTCGGGAGGACTAGCGGCAATGAGCAGTTCTTC	CASSFGRTSGNEQFF
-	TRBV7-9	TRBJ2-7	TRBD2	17	TGTGCCAGCAGGCCTGGGACTAGCGGGAATTCGGCGTACGAGCAGTACTTC	CASRPGTSGNSAYEQYF
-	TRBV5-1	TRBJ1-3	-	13	TGCGCCAGCAGCTTGCCAGATGGAAACACCATATATTTT	CASSLPDGNTIYF
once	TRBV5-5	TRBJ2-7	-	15	TGTGCCAGCAGCTTGGTCGATAGCACCGACTACGAGCAGTACTTC	CASSLVDSTDYEQYF
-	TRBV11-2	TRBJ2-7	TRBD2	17	TGTGCCAGCACCCCAATTAGGACTAGACATACTCACTACGAGCAGTACTTC	CASTPIRTRHTHYEQYF
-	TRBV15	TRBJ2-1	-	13	TGTGCCACCAGCAGAGAATGGGGGGATGAGCAGTTCTTC	CATSREWGDEQFF
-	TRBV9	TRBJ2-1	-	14	TGTGCCAGCAGCGTAGCGAGCTCCTACAATGAGCAGTTCTTC	CASSVASSYNEQFF
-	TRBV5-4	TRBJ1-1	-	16	TGTGCCGTATCTAAGACAGCTACACGTTTGAACACTGAAGCTTTCTTT	CAVSKTATRLNTEAFF
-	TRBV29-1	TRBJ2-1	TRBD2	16	TGCAGCGTTGAAGATTTCGCTAGCGGGAGGTCGAATGAGCAGTTCTTC	CSVEDFASGRSNEQFF
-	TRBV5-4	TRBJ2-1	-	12	TGTGCCAGCAGCTTGGACCGGGACATCCAGTTCTTC	CASSLDRDIQFF
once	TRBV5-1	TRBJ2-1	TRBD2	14	TGCGCCAGCAGCTCCCTAGCGGGAGGGGGTGAGCAGTTCTTC	CASSSLAGGGEQFF
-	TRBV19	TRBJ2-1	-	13	TGTGCCAGTCTCTCTAGGGGGTTCGGTGAGCAGTTCTTC	CASLSRGFGEQFF
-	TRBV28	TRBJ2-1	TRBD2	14	TGTGCCATCTTACCGGGACTACCCTACAATGAGCAGTTCTTC	CAILPGLPYNEQFF
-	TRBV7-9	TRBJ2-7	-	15	TGTGCCAGCAGCTTAGAGGCAGGGGAGTACTACGAGCAGTACTTC	CASSLEAGEYYEQYF
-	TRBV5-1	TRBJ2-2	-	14	TGCGCCAGCAGCTTGCAGGGGGGCACCGGGGAGCTGTTTTTT	CASSLQGGTGELFF
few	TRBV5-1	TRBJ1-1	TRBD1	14	TGCGCCAGCAGTTCCACAGGGGGCCCCACTGAAGCTTTCTTT	CASSSTGGPTEAFF
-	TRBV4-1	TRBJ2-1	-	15	TGCGCCAGCAGCCAAGAAGGTGCCGACTCCAATGAGCAGTTCTTC	CASSQEGADSNEQFF
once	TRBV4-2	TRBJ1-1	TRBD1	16	TGTGCCAGCAGCCAAGTGTCGTCCAGGGGGCCCACTGAAGCTTTCTTT	CASSQVSSRGPTEAFF
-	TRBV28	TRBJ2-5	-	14	TGTGCCAGCAGTTTCCCTCGGGAGTTGAAGACCCAGTACTTC	CASSFPRELKTQYF
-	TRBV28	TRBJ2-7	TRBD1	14	TGTGCCAGCAGAAGACAGGGGTTATTGTACGAGCAGTACTTC	CASRRQGLLYEQYF
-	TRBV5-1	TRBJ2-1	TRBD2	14	TGCGCCACCGGGAGGGAGGGGTTTACCAATGAGCAGTTCTTC	CATGREGFTNEQFF
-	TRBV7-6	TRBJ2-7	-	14	TGTGCCAGCAGCTTGGGACATACGGCCTACGAGCAGTACTTC	CASSLGHTAYEQYF
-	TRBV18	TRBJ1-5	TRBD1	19	TGTGCCAGCTCACCACGAAGTACCCCGGGACAGGGACACAATCAGCCCCAGCATTTT	CASSPRSTPGQGHNQPQHF
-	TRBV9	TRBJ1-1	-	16	TGTGCCAGCAGCGTAGCGGGCGGGGGACCCAACACTGAAGCTTTCTTT	CASSVAGGGPNTEAFF
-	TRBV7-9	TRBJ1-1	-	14	TGTGCCAGCATCCGTAGGAGGCGGAACACTGAAGCTTTCTTT	CASIRRRRNTEAFF
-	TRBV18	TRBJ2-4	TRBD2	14	TGTGCCAGCTCACCTAGGACTAGCAGCAACATTCAGTACTTC	CASSPRTSSNIQYF
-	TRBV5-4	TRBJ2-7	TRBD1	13	TGTGCCGTCAGGGAACAGGGGGCTTACGAGCAGTACTTC	CAVREQGAYEQYF
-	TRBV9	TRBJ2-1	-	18	TGTGCCAGCAGCGAAGGGGGACCGATGAGCGGATTGGTTTATGAGCAGTTCTTC	CASSEGGPMSGLVYEQFF
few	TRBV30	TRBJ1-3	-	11	TGTGCCTGGAGGCAGGGAAACACCATATATTTT	CAWRQGNTIYF
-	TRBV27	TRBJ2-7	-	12	TGTGCCAGCAGTGATCTAGCGCGCGAGCAGTACTTC	CASSDLAREQYF
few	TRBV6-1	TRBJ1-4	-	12	TGTGCCAGCACCCGGAGTGGCGGATTGATGTTTTTT	CASTRSGGLMFF
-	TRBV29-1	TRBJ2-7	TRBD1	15	TGCAGCGTTGAATTAGGGGGCCTCAGCTCCTACGAGCAGTACTTC	CSVELGGLSSYEQYF
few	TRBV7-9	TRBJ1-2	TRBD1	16	TGTGCCAGCAGCTCTTATTCGGGACAGTCTAACTATGGCTACACCTTC	CASSSYSGQSNYGYTF
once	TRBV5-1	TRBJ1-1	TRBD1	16	TGCGCCAGCAGCTTGTGGGCAGGGGGCGCCGAGACTGAAGCTTTCTTT	CASSLWAGGAETEAFF
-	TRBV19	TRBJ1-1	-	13	TGTGCCAGTAGTCCTTATATGAACACTGAAGCTTTCTTT	CASSPYMNTEAFF